Below are 19 T cell receptor beta chains sequenced from a single sample in a study of Graves' ophthalmopathy and Graves' hyperthyroidism. Using RNA transcripts, the TCR beta CDR3 regions were amplified. HTBI primers were employed in first-round RT-PCR, then a second-round multiplex PCR followed. TCRdb re-called the multiplex PCR reads with MiXCR, one entry per CDR3 protein. The data contain about 210,000 distinct CDR3 sequences, approximately 29% of them singletons. Sequencing was carried out using peripheral blood. These receptor sequences come from a man in his fifties or sixties with Graves' ophthalmopathy.

The gene calls are TRBV6-2 or TRBV6-3 and TRBJ2-7, with 8 bases that match TRBD2. In germline, CDR1 is MNHEY, CDR2 SVGEGT. J was trimmed by 2 bases and V by 10 bases; bases with no gene match: 10. The length of the CDR3 is 14 residues. The CDR3 DNA follows: TGTGCCACCAACCGGGGGGGAATAACCTACGAGCAGTACTTC. Encoded protein: CATNRGGITYEQYF.

This clonotype was recorded a few times. The rearrangement uses TRBV30 and TRBJ1-1; the D is unclear. The length of the CDR3 is 15 residues. The germline V gene has CDR1 GTSNPN and CDR2 SVGIG (reference sequence). Trimming cost V 3 bases and J 0 bases, with 14 bases left between them. The CDR3 protein is CAWRVVGGMNTEAFF. DNA for the CDR3: TGTGCCTGGAGAGTGGTCGGAGGCATGAACACTGAAGCTTTCTTT.

The genes are TRBV6-1 and TRBJ2-6; perhaps D is TRBD1 or TRBD2 (5 bases each). The V gene lost 6 bases and the J gene lost 4 bases, with 10 bases spanning the gap. Germline V gives CDR1 MNHNS, CDR2 SASEGT. The CDR3 totals 14 residues. The chain's CDR3 is CASRGERGANVLTF. CDR3 nucleotide sequence: TGTGCCAGCAGGGGGGAGAGGGGGGCCAACGTCCTGACTTTC.

This clonotype has a count of ten or more. The chain uses TRBV12-3 or TRBV12-4 and TRBJ2-3, with D possibly matching TRBD2 (6 bases). Trimming pared 8 bases from V and 0 bases from J, leaving 21 bases between. This CDR3 contains 17 residues. The DNA of the CDR3 is TGTGCCAGCTCGGGACTCAACAGCCCCACTAGCACAGATACGCAGTATTTT. Translated, it gives CASSGLNSPTSTDTQYF.

This clonotype was seen just once. The V gene is TRBV6-2 or TRBV6-3, the J gene TRBJ2-5; the match to TRBD2 covers 7 bases. Trimming cost V 0 bases and J 5 bases; bases outside gene matches: 18. CDR1 is MNHEY and CDR2 is SVGEGT in the germline V gene. This CDR3 is built from 19 residues. The CDR3 sequence is CASSYSRRINSGPLETQYF. The CDR3, as DNA: TGTGCCAGCAGTTACTCGAGGAGAATTAATAGCGGGCCCCTCGAGACCCAGTACTTC.

In its sample, this clonotype was seen many times. This rearrangement joins TRBV27 to TRBJ1-6; 7 bases match TRBD1. Germline assignment: CDR1 MNHEY and CDR2 SMNVEV (reference sequence). This CDR3 is 13 amino acids long. The J segment lost 7 bases and the V segment lost 6 bases, leaving 3 bases of the junction unmatched. In DNA form, the CDR3 reads TGTGCCAGCAGCAAGACAGGGAATTCACCCCTCCACTTT. As protein: CASSKTGNSPLHF.

The sample holds many counts of this clonotype. The chain recombines TRBV7-3 with TRBJ2-2, with D tentatively TRBD2 (6 bases). The CDR3 contains 13 residues. V lost 4 bases and J lost 6, with 9 bases in between. Germline lookup yields CDR1 SGHTA and CDR2 FQGTGA. The CDR3 DNA reads TGTGCCAGCAGCTCGATAGCGGCCGGGGAGCTGTTTTTT. Its translation is CASSSIAAGELFF.

J is TRBJ2-7 and V is TRBV6-5; 7 nucleotides align to TRBD1. V shed 0 bases and J 2 bases; nucleotides not matched to a gene: 4. The CDR3 length is 15 residues. Germline-derived CDR1 and CDR2 are MNHEY and SVGAGI. The CDR3 loop is CASSYSGQEPYEQYF. The CDR3 coding sequence is TGTGCCAGCAGTTACTCTGGACAGGAACCCTACGAGCAGTACTTC.

There are many counts of this clonotype. This chain links TRBV5-4 with TRBJ2-7; 7 bases match TRBD1. The trim removed 0 bases at V and 2 bases at J, leaving 11 bases unmatched. There are 17 residues in the CDR3. CDR1 and CDR2 from the germline V gene are SGHNT and YYREEE (reference sequence). CDR3 protein: CASSLEPPGGRAYEQYF. CDR3 coding DNA: TGTGCCAGCAGCTTGGAGCCCCCAGGGGGTAGGGCCTACGAGCAGTACTTC.

This clonotype was detected many times. The chain joins TRBV20-1 to TRBJ1-1, with TRBD1 matching over 8 bases. After removal of 2 bases from V and 9 bases from J, the junction contained 8 bases not matched to a gene. The germline V gene encodes CDR1 DFQATT and CDR2 SNEGSKA (reference sequence). The CDR3 runs 13 residues. The CDR3 sequence is CSARQGARIKAFF. The CDR3 DNA is TGCAGTGCTAGACAGGGGGCGCGGATCAAAGCTTTCTTT.

There are many counts of this clonotype. The chain uses TRBV6-2 or TRBV6-3 and TRBJ2-7; D is perhaps TRBD2 (6 bases). This CDR3 has 16 residues. V was pared by 2 bases and J by 0 bases, with 14 bases between. The germline gives CDR1 MNHEY, CDR2 SVGEGT. The CDR3 nucleotides read TGTGCCAGCAGTTACCCCGCTAGCGAGAGCTCCTACGAGCAGTACTTC. It encodes CASSYPASESSYEQYF.

The V gene is TRBV6-1, the J gene TRBJ2-2; TRBD1 matches 7 bases. The CDR3 runs to 15 residues. With 6 bases clipped from V and 2 bases from J, the junction kept 6 bases outside the gene matches. Germline CDR1 reads MNHNS; CDR2 reads SASEGT. The CDR3 sequence: CASRKQGFNTGELFF. In DNA form, the CDR3 reads TGTGCCAGCAGAAAACAGGGGTTTAACACCGGGGAGCTGTTTTTT.

Ten or more counts support this clonotype. The chain joins TRBV20-1 to TRBJ2-5; perhaps TRBD2 as D (5 bases). Trimming cost V 4 bases and J 7 bases, with 13 bases left between them. Germline V gene lookup returns CDR1 DFQATT and CDR2 SNEGSKA (reference sequence). This CDR3 comprises 12 residues. CDR3 in DNA: TGCAGTGCTACCGGGCCCCGGGGGACCCAGTACTTC. This encodes CSATGPRGTQYF.

The chain uses TRBV11-3 and TRBJ2-5; D is undetermined. Per the germline V gene, CDR1 is SGHNT and CDR2 is YENEEA. V lost 0 bases to trimming and J lost 4 bases, with 15 bases between them. There are 16 residues in the CDR3. The CDR3 spells CASSLETGPPLETQYF. The CDR3 region has the DNA TGTGCCAGCAGCTTAGAAACTGGACCGCCATTAGAGACCCAGTACTTC.

The sample holds many counts of this clonotype. This sequence joins TRBV12-3 or TRBV12-4 and TRBJ1-2, with 11 bases lining up with TRBD1. The CDR3 is made up of 17 amino acids. Germline trimming cut 7 bases from V and 3 bases from J; bases unmatched to any gene: 13. CDR3 sequence reads: CASTTRTGGLNDYGYTF. CDR3 coding DNA: TGTGCCAGCACCACCCGGACAGGGGGCCTTAACGACTATGGCTACACCTTC.

This chain links TRBV6-2 or TRBV6-3 with TRBJ1-1, with D possibly matching TRBD1 (5 bases). Per germline, CDR1 MNHEY and CDR2 SVGEGT. The CDR3 has 15 residues. Deletions cut 7 bases from V and 1 base from J, with 16 bases between. CDR3 nucleotides: TGTGCCAGCATCCTCCGGGGACCGCGGAACACTGAAGCTTTCTTT. Amino acids: CASILRGPRNTEAFF.

There are many counts of this clonotype. This chain connects TRBV9 to TRBJ1-2; no clear D. The CDR3 totals 13 residues. V was shortened by 7 bases and J by 4 bases, with 14 bases between the two germline ends. Germline assignment: CDR1 SGDLS and CDR2 YYNGEE. CDR3 in amino acids: CASSPGSIYGYTF. The DNA of the CDR3 is TGTGCCAGCTCCCCCGGGAGTATCTATGGCTACACCTTC.

The chain employs TRBV20-1 and TRBJ2-5; 9 bases align to TRBD2. Germline V gives CDR1 DFQATT, CDR2 SNEGSKA (reference sequence). This CDR3 is built from 14 residues. Trimming took 1 base from V and 1 from J; bases not matched to a gene: 1. The CDR3 is CSARVGLAQETQYF. DNA for the CDR3: TGCAGTGCTAGAGTGGGACTAGCCCAAGAGACCCAGTACTTC.

The sample holds many counts of this clonotype. V and J are TRBV12-3 or TRBV12-4 and TRBJ1-6; D unclear. Trimming shortened V by 5 bases and J by 10 bases, and 12 bases separated the two germline ends. The CDR3 covers 13 residues. The CDR3 nucleotides read TGTGCCAGCAGTACTCCAGGCTCGTCACCCCTCCACTTT. As protein: CASSTPGSSPLHF.